This T cell receptor (beta chain) was found in a study of beta chain features in type 1 diabetes. cDNA synthesis used the whole RNA isolate, giving expressed TCRB sequences. The repertoire was sequenced with immunoSEQ multiplex PCR; TCRdb's copy has only in-frame clones and lacks some. Seen here are approximately 140,000 clones, 7.5% to 9.5% observed once, and the top ten hold around 0.79%. V shed 1 base and J shed 12 bases, with 16 bases lying between them. There are 14 residues in the CDR3. Germline V gene sequence: CDR1 SGHVS, CDR2 FQNEAQ. Broader study findings: All four CD4+ subsets from Type 1 diabetes patients carried moderately but significantly shorter TCRB CDR3s. An over-representation of cells with high TCR expression could result from cDNA sequencing. Comparison showed that naive, central memory and Treg TCRB repertoires appeared more similar among patients than among healthy donors.

In regard to this clone: The target antigen is unknown.

The sequenced material came from central memory CD4+ T cells from blood. The receptor was isolated from a young man with type 1 diabetes. This chain uses TRBV7-8 with TRBJ2-1, with a weak D call TRBD1 (6 bases). CDR3 protein: CASSLDLQGMLQFF. The CDR3 coding sequence is TGTGCCAGCAGCTTAGACTTACAGGGAATGTTGCAGTTCTTC.